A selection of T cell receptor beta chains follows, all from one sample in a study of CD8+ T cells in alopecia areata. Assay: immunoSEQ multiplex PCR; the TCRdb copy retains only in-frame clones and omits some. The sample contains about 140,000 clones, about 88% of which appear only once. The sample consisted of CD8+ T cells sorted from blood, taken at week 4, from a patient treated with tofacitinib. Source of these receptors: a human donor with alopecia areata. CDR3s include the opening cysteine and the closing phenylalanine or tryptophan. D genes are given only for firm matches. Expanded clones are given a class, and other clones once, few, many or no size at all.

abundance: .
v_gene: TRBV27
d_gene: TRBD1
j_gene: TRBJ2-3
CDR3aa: CASSTGTGGVDTQYF
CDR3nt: TGTGCCAGCAGCACCGGGACAGGGGGAGTAGATACGCAGTATTTT

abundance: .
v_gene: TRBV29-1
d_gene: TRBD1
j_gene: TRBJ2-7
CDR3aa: CSVLTGGSYEQYF
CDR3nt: TGCAGCGTTTTAACAGGGGGATCCTACGAGCAGTACTTC

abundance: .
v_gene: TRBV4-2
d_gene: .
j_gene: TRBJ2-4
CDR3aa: CASSQEITGHSKNIQYF
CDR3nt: TGTGCCAGCAGCCAAGAGATAACGGGGCACTCCAAAAACATTCAGTACTTC

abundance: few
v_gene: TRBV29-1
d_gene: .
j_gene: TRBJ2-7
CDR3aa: CSVEGELPHEQYF
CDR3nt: TGCAGCGTTGAGGGTGAACTGCCCCACGAGCAGTACTTC

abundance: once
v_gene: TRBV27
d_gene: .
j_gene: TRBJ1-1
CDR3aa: CASRLNLNTEAFF
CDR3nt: TGTGCCAGCAGACTTAATTTGAACACTGAAGCTTTCTTT

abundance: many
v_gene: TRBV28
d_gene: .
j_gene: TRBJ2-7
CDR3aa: CASRTVVGSADYEQYF
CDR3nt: TGTGCCAGCAGAACCGTCGTTGGTAGCGCAGACTACGAGCAGTACTTC

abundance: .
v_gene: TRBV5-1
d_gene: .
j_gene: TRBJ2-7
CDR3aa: CASSLSPSNEQYF
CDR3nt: TGCGCCAGCAGCTTGAGCCCATCCAACGAGCAGTACTTC

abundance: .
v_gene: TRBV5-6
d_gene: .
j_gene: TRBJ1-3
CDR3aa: CASSLQGFSGNTIYF
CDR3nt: TGTGCCAGCAGCTTACAGGGATTTTCTGGAAACACCATATATTTT

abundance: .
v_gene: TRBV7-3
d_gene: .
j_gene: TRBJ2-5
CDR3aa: CASSLRRETQYF
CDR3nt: TGTGCCAGCAGCCTGAGGAGGGAGACCCAGTACTTC

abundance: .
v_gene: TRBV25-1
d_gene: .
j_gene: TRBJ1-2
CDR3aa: CASTVGGDYTF
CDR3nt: TGTGCCAGCACGGTGGGGGGTGACTACACCTTC

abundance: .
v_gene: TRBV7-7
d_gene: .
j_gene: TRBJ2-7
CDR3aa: CASSSGGRSYEQYF
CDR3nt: TGTGCTAGCAGCTCAGGGGGGAGGTCCTACGAGCAGTACTTC

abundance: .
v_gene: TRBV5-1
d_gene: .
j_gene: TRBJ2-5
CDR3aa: CASRDRETQYF
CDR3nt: TGCGCCAGCAGGGACAGAGAGACTCAGTACTTC

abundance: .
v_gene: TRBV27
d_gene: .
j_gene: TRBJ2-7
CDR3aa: CASSLNAGYEQYF
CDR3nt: TGTGCCAGCAGTTTAAACGCGGGATACGAGCAGTACTTC

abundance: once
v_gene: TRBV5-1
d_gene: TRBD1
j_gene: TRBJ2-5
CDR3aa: CASSYGQGRETQYF
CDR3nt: TGCGCCAGCAGCTACGGACAGGGACGAGAGACCCAGTACTTC

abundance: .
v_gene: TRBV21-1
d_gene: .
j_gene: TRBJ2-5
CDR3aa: CASSTRPEETQYF
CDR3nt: TGTGCCAGCAGCACTCGACCCGAAGAGACCCAGTACTTC

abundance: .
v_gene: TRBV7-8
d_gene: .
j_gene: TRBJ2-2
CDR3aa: CASSLGSGELFF
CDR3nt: TGTGCCAGCAGCTTAGGCAGCGGGGAGCTGTTTTTT

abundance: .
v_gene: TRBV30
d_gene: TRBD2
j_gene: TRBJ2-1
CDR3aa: CAWSFSGKGNEQFF
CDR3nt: TGTGCCTGGAGTTTTAGCGGGAAAGGAAATGAGCAGTTCTTC